This TCR beta chain was identified in a study of blood T cells in healthy people across ages. Study overall: Template switching captured about one barcoded beta molecule per two T cells.

Study-wide findings and caveats: Diversity was higher, and naive CD4+ cells more numerous, in long-lived donors than in aged donors.

This CDR3 comprises 16 residues. With 1 base clipped from V and 4 bases from J, the junction kept 7 bases outside the gene matches. Germline lookup yields CDR1 MNHNS and CDR2 SASEGT. A word on this clonotype: What it binds is unknown.

A J-beta primer mix and a sample-barcoded 5' primer were used in a second PCR of about 6 to 12 cycles. Tagging of each cDNA molecule was performed by a template-switch adaptor with 12 random nucleotides. A minimum of 3 million CDR3-containing paired-end reads was obtained for each sample. TCRdb redid the calling of the 5' RACE reads with MiXCR, one entry per CDR3 protein. This sample has hundreds of thousands of distinct CDR3 sequences, with about 62% found just once. This clonotype was obtained from a man in his thirties or forties in good health. The gene calls are TRBV6-1 and TRBJ2-7, with TRBD2 matching 10 bases. Sequencing used blood. CDR3 nucleotide sequence: TGTGCCAGCAGTGAAGTGGTTAGCGGGGGGCTATACGAGCAGTACTTC. It codes for CASSEVVSGGLYEQYF.